These T cell receptor beta chains were read from a single sample in a study of vaccination and CD4 T cells after COVID-19. TCRdb re-analysed the PCR reads in MiXCR, keeping a single row per CDR3 protein. This table holds approximately 16,000 distinct CDR3 sequences, under 85% found once. These receptors have no identified antigens. Sequencing was done on a sample of CD4+ T cells from blood, cultured in vitro. The receptor set was obtained from a human donor who had recovered from COVID-19. The CDR3 runs from the conserved cysteine through the conserved F or W. Each record gives: CDR3 length, V gene, J gene, CDR3 protein.

16,TRBV19,TRBJ2-1,CASSIGHAGGDNEQFF
12,TRBV6-1,TRBJ1-5,CASSAKRQPQHF
17,TRBV7-6,TRBJ2-7,CASSLAGRGLGAYEQYF
16,TRBV6-5,TRBJ2-7,CASSYLPAGGLGEQYF
19,TRBV7-2,TRBJ2-1,CASSLFAVGGTSGSNEQFF
14,TRBV19,TRBJ1-6,CASTLAGGRSPLHF
14,TRBV15,TRBJ1-6,CATSRDTAFSPLHF
13,TRBV19,TRBJ1-1,CASSTGLNTEAFF
16,TRBV6-5,TRBJ1-1,CASSYTLRGRNTEAFF
16,TRBV3-1,TRBJ2-6,CASKLYRESGANVLTF
17,TRBV19,TRBJ1-1,CASSHMGRWVLYTEAFF
14,TRBV24-1,TRBJ2-3,CATSDPGLGGTQYF
14,TRBV27,TRBJ1-5,CASSLLGMGQPQHF
19,TRBV11-2,TRBJ1-1,CASSRGGSAGGGFVAEAFF
11,TRBV5-6,TRBJ1-2,CASSLSRGYTF
15,TRBV10-2,TRBJ1-2,CASSGHGQGSVGYTF
14,TRBV19,TRBJ2-7,CASSSHRDREGQYF
14,TRBV28,TRBJ2-7,CASSPAGGSYEQYF
14,TRBV6-1,TRBJ2-3,CASTRARALDTQYF
14,TRBV5-4,TRBJ2-7,CASSFGGGLSEQYF
15,TRBV28,TRBJ1-2,CASSPRDGRPYDYTF
18,TRBV7-9,TRBJ2-5,CASSITTTSGRAGETQYF
14,TRBV19,TRBJ2-7,CASTARAYDYEQYF
19,TRBV21-1,TRBJ1-6,CASSLFQDRKASYNSPLHF
15,TRBV7-2,TRBJ2-3,CASSFSRVSTDTQYF
15,TRBV7-2,TRBJ2-5,CASSLGGGIRETQYF